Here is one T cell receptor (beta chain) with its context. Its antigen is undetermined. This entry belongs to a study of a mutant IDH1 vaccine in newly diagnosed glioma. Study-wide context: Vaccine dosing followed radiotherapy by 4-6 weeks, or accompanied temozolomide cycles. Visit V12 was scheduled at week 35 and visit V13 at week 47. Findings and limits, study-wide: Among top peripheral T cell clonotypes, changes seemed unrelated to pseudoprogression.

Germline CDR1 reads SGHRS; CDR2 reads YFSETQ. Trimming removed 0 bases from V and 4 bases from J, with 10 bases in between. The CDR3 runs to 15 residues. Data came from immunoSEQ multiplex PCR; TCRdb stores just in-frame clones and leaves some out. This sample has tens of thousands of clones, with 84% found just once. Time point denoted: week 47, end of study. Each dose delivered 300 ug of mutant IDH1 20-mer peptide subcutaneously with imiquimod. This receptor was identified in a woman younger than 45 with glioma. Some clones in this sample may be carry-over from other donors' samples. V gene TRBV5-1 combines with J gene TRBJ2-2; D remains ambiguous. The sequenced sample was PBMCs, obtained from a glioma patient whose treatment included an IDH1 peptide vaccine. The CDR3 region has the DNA TGCGCCAGCAGCTTGGTTGTCGGCAGCACCGGGGAGCTGTTTTTT. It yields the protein CASSLVVGSTGELFF. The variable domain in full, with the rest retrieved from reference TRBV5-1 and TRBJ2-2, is KAGVTQTPRYLIKTRGQQVTLSCSPISGHRSVSWYQQTPGQGLQFLFEYFSETQRNKGNFPGRFSGRQFSNSRSEMNVSTLELGDSALYLCASSLVVGSTGELFFGEGSRLTVL.